This T cell receptor beta chain was captured in a study of T cells in localized non-small cell lung cancer. Germline V gene lookup returns CDR1 SGHDN and CDR2 FVKESK. V shed 3 bases and J 15 bases; nucleotides not matched to a gene: 7. CDR3 length: 13 residues. The method was immunoSEQ multiplex PCR; TCRdb's version includes in-frame clones alone and lacks a portion of them. The table shows around 35,000 clones, with around four fifths occurring only once. This chain connects TRBV14 to TRBJ2-1; 11 nucleotides line up with TRBD2. The source material was peripheral blood, sampled before any cancer treatment. The source is a male donor older than 55 with stage III squamous cell lung carcinoma. CDR3 bases: TGTGCCAGCAGCCAGGTTACTAGCGGGGGTCTGTTCTTC. Protein product: CASSQVTSGGLFF.